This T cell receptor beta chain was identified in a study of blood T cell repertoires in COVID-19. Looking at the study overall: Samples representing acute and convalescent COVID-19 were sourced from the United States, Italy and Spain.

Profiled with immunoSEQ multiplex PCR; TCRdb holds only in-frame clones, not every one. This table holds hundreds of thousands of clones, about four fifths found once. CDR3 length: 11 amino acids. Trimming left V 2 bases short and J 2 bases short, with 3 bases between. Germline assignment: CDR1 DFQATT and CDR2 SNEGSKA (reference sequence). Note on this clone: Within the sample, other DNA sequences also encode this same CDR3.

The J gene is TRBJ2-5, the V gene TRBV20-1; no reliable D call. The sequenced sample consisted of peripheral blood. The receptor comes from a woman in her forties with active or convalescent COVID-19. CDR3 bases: TGCAGTGCTAGATCTCAAGAGACCCAGTACTTC. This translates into CSARSQETQYF.